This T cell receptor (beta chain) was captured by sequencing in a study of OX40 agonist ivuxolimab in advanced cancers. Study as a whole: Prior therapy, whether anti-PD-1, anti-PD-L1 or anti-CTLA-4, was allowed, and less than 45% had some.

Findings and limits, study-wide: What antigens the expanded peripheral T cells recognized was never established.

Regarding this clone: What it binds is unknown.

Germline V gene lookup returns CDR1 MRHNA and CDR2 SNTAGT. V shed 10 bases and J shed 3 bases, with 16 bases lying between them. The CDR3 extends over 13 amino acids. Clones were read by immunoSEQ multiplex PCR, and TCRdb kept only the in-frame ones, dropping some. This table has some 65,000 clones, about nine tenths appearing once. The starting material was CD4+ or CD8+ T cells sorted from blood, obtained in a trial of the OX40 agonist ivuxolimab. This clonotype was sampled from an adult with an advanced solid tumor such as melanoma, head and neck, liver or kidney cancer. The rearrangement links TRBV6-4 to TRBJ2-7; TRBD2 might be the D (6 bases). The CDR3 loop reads CAIPEGASYEQYF. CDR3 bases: TGTGCCATCCCGGAGGGCGCAAGCTACGAGCAGTACTTC.